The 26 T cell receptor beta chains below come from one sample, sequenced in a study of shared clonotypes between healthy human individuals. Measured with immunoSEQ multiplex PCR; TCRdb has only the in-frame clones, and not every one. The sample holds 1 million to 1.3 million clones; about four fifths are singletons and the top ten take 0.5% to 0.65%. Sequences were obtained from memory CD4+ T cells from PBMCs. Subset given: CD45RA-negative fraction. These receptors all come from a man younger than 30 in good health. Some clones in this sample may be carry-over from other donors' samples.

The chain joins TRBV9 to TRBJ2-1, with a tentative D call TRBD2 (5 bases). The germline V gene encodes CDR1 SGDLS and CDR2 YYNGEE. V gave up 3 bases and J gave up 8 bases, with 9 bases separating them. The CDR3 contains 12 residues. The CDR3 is CASSGGIYEQFF. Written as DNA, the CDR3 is TGTGCCAGCAGCGGAGGGATATATGAGCAGTTCTTC.

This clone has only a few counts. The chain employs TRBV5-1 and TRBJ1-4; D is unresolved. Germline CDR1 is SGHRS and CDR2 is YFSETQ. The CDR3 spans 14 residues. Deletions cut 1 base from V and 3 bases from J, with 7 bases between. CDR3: CASSLLRANEKLFF. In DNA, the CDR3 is TGCGCCAGCAGCTTGTTACGGGCTAATGAAAAACTGTTTTTT.

The CDR3 sequence is CAISVGGTNQPQHF. The DNA for the CDR3 is TGTGCCATCAGTGTGGGGGGGACCAATCAGCCCCAGCATTTT. The chain combines TRBV10-3 with TRBJ1-5, with TRBD1 as a possible D gene (5 bases). V lost 4 bases, J lost 3 bases, and 10 bases lay in between. The CDR3 extends over 14 amino acids. CDR1 and CDR2 from the germline V gene are ENHRY and SYGVKD.

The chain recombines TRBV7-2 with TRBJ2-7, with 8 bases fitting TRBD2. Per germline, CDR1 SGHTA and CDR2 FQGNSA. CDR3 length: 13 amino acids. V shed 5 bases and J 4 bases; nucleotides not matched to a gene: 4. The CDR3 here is CASSPASGYEQYF. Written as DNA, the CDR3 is TGTGCCAGCAGCCCCGCTAGCGGGTACGAGCAGTACTTC.

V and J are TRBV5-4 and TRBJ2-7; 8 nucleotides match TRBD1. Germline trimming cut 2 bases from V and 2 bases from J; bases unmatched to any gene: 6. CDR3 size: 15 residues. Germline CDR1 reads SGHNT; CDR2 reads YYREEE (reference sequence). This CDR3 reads CASSFGDRRTYEQYF. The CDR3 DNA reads TGTGCCAGCAGCTTTGGGGACAGGAGGACCTACGAGCAGTACTTC.

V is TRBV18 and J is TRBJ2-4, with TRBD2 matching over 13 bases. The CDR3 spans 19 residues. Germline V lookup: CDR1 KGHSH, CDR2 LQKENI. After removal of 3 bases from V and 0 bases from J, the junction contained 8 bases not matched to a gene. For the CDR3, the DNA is TGTGCCAGCTCACCTAGACTAGCGGGAGGAAGTTTAGCCAAAAACATTCAGTACTTC. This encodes CASSPRLAGGSLAKNIQYF.

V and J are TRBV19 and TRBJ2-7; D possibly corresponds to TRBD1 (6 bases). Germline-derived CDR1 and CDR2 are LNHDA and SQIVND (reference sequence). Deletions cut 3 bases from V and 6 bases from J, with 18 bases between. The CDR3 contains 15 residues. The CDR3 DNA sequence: TGTGCCAGTAGTATGACAGGTTTGGGGCTTGGCGAGCAGTACTTC. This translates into CASSMTGLGLGEQYF. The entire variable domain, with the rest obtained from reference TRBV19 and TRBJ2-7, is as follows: DGGITQSPKYLFRKEGQNVTLSCEQNLNHDAMYWYRQDPGQGLRLIYYSQIVNDFQKGDIAEGYSVSREKKESFPLTVTSAQKNPTAFYLCASSMTGLGLGEQYFGPGTRLTVT.

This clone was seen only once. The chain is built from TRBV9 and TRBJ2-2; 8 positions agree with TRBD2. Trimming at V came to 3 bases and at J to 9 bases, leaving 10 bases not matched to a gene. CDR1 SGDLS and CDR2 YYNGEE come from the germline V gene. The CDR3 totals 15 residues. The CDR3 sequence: CASSARREADRELFF. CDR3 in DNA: TGTGCCAGCAGCGCGAGGCGGGAGGCCGACCGGGAGCTGTTTTTT. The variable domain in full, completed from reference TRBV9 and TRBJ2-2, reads DSGVTQTPKHLITATGQRVTLRCSPRSGDLSVYWYQQSLDQGLQFLIQYYNGEERAKGNILERFSAQQFPDLHSELNLSSLELGDSALYFCASSARREADRELFFGEGSRLTVL.

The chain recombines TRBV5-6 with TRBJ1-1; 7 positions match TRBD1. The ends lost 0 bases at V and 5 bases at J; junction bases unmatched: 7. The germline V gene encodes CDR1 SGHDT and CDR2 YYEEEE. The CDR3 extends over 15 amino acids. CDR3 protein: CASSLGTGSWTEAFF. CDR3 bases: TGTGCCAGCAGCTTGGGGACAGGTAGCTGGACTGAAGCTTTCTTT.

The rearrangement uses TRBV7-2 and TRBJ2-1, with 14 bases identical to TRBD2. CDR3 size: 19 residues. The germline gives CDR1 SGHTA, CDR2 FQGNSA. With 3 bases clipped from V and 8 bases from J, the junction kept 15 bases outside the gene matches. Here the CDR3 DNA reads TGTGCCAGCAGCTTCCCCGGGACTAGCGGGAGTTATTTGTATGATGAGCAGTTCTTC. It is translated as CASSFPGTSGSYLYDEQFF.

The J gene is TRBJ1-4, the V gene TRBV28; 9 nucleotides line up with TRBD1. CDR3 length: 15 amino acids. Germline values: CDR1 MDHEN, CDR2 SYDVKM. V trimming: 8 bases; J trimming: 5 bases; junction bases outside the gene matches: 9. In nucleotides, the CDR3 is TGTGCCAGCGTAGGTGGGGGACAGGGAAATGAAAAACTGTTTTTT. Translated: CASVGGGQGNEKLFF.

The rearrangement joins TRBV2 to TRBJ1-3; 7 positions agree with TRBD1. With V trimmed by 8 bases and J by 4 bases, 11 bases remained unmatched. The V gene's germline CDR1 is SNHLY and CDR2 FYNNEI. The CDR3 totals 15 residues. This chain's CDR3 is CASSTGQPNGNTIYF. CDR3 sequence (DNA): TGTGCCAGCTCAACGGGACAGCCGAACGGAAACACCATATATTTT.

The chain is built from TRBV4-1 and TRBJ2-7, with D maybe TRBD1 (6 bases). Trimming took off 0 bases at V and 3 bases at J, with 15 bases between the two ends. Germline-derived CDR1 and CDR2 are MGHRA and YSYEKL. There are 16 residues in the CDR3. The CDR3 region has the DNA TGCGCCAGCAGCCAAGAAGGCAAAGGGGGAAGCTACGAGCAGTACTTC. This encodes CASSQEGKGGSYEQYF.

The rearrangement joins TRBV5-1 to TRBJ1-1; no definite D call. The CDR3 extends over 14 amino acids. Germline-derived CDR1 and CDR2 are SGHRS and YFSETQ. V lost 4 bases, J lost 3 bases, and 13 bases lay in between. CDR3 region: CASSPRVEDTEAFF. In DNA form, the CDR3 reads TGCGCCAGCAGCCCCAGAGTAGAGGACACTGAAGCTTTCTTT.

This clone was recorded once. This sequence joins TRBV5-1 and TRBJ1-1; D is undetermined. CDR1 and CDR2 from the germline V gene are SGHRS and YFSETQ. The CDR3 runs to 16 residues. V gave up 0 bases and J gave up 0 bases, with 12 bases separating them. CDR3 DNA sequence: TGCGCCAGCAGCTTGGGGGTGGCGGCAATGAACACTGAAGCTTTCTTT. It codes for CASSLGVAAMNTEAFF.

CDR3 nucleotide sequence: TGTGCCAGTAGGGTCTCAGGGGATTCGTACAATGAGCAGTTCTTC. This gives the protein CASRVSGDSYNEQFF. This chain connects TRBV19 to TRBJ2-1; a possible D gene is TRBD1 (6 bases). Trimming stripped 6 bases from V and 4 bases from J, with 16 bases between. The CDR3 is 15 amino acids. Germline CDR1 is LNHDA and CDR2 is SQIVND (reference sequence).

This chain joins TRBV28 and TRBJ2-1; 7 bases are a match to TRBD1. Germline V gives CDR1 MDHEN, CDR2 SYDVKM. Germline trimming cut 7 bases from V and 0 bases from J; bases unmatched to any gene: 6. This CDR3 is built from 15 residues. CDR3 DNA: TGTGCCAGCACACAAAGGGGGCCCTCCTACAATGAGCAGTTCTTC. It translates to CASTQRGPSYNEQFF.

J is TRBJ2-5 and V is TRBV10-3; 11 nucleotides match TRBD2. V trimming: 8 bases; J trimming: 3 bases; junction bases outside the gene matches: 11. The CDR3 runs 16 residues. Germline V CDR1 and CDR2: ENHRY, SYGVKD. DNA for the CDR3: TGTGCCATCTCTGCCGGGGGGACTAGCGGTAAAGAGACCCAGTACTTC. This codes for CAISAGGTSGKETQYF.

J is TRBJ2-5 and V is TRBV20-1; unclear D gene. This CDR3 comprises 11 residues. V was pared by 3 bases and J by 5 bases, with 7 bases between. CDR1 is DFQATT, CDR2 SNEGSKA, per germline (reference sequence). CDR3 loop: CSASGLETQYF. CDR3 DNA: TGCAGTGCTAGTGGGTTGGAGACCCAGTACTTC.

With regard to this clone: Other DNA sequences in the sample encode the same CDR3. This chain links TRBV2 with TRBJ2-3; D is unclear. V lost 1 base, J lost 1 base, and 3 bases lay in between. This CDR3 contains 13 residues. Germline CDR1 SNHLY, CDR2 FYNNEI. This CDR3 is CASSEGGTDTQYF. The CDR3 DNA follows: TGTGCCAGCAGTGAAGGGGGCACAGATACGCAGTATTTT.

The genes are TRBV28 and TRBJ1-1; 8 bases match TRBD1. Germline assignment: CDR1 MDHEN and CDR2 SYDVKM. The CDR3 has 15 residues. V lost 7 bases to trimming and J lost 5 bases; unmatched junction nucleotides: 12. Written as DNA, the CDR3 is TGTGCCAGCACCAAACCCAGGGGGCGCGGGACTGAAGCTTTCTTT. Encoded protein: CASTKPRGRGTEAFF.

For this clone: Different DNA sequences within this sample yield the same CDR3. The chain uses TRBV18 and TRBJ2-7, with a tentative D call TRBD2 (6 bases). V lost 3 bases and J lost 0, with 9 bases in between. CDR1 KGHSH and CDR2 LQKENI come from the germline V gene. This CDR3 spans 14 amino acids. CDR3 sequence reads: CASSPGLVSYEQYF. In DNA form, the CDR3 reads TGTGCCAGCTCACCGGGACTGGTCTCCTACGAGCAGTACTTC.

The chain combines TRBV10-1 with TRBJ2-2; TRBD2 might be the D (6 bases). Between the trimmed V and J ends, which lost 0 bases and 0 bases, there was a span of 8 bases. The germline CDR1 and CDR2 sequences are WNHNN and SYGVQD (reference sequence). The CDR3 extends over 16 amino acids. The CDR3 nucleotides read TGCGCCAGCAGTGAGTCGGAGGGATCGAACACCGGGGAGCTGTTTTTT. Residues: CASSESEGSNTGELFF.

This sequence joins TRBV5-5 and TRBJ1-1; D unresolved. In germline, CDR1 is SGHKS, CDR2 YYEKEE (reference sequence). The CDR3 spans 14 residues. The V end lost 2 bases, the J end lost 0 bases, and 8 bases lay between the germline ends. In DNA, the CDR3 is TGTGCCAGCAGCTTCTATGACTTGAACACTGAAGCTTTCTTT. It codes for CASSFYDLNTEAFF.

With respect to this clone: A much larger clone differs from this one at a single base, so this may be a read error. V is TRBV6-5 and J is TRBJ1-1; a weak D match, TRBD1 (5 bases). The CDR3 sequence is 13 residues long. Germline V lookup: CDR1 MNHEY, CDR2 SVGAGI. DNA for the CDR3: TGTGCCAGCAGTTTCGAGGGGAACACTGAAGCTTCCTTT. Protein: CASSFEGNTEASF.

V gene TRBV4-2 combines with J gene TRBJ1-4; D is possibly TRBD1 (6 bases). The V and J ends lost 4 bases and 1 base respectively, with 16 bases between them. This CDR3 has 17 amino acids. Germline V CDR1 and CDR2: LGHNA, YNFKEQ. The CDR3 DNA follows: TGTGCCAGCAGCCCCCAACAGGGCTTGGGAACTAATGAAAAACTGTTTTTT. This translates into CASSPQQGLGTNEKLFF.